This TCR beta chain was sequenced for a study of blood T cells in healthy people across ages. The V gene end was trimmed by 0 bases and the J gene end by 9 bases; junction bases not matched to a gene: 11. CDR1 is SGHRS, CDR2 YFSETQ, per germline. The CDR3 extends over 16 amino acids. A J-beta primer mix and a sample-barcoded 5' primer were used in a second PCR of roughly 7 to 12 cycles. TCRdb ran MiXCR on the 5' RACE reads and lists one entry per CDR3 protein. Of over 1,500,000 distinct CDR3 sequences listed, around 42% are singletons. Source material: blood. The TCR sequence derives from a human donor in good health. The rearrangement links TRBV5-1 to TRBJ1-4; 7 bases fit TRBD1. As DNA, the CDR3 is TGCGCCAGCAGCTTGGCGGGGGGGACAGAGCCCCAAAAACTGTTTTTT. This translates into CASSLAGGTEPQKLFF. The whole variable domain, filled in from reference TRBV5-1 and TRBJ1-4, reads KAGVTQTPRYLIKTRGQQVTLSCSPISGHRSVSWYQQTPGQGLQFLFEYFSETQRNKGNFPGRFSGRQFSNSRSEMNVSTLELGDSALYLCASSLAGGTEPQKLFFGSGTQLSVL.